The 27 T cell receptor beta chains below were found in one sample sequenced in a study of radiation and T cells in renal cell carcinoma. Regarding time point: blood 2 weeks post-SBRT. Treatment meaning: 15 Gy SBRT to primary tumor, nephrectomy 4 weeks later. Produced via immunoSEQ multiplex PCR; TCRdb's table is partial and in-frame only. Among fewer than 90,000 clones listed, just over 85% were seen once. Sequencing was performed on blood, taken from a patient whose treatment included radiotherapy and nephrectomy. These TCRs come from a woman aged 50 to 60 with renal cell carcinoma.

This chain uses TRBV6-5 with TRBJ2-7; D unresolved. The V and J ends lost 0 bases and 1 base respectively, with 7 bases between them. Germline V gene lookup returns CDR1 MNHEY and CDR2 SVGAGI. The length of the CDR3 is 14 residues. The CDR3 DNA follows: TGTGCCAGCAGTTACTCGGGGAATTCCTACGAGCAGTACTTC. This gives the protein CASSYSGNSYEQYF.

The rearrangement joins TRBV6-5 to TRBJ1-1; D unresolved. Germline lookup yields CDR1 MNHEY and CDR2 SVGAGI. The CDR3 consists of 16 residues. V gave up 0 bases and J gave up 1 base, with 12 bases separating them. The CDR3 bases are TGTGCCAGCAGTTACTCGCGGCAGGCGGGGAACACTGAAGCTTTCTTT. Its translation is CASSYSRQAGNTEAFF.

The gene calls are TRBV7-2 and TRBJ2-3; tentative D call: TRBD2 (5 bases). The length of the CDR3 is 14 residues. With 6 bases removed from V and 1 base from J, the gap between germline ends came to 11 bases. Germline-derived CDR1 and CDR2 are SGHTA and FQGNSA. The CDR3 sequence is CASSYAGGTDTQYF. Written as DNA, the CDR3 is TGTGCCAGCAGTTACGCCGGGGGCACAGATACGCAGTATTTT.

The CDR3 here is CASSLDRTGYNEQFF. The CDR3 DNA follows: TGTGCCAGCAGCTTAGATCGTACGGGCTACAATGAGCAGTTCTTC. This chain uses TRBV11-2 with TRBJ2-1, with unresolved D. With 0 bases removed from V and 3 bases from J, the gap between germline ends came to 9 bases. The CDR3 has 15 amino acids. The germline V gene has CDR1 SGHAT and CDR2 FQNNGV.

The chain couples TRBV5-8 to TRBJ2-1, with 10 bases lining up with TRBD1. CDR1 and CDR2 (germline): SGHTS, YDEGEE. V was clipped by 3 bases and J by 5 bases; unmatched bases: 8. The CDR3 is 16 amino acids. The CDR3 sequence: CASSSRTGGLDNEQFF. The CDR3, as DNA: TGTGCCAGCAGCTCCCGGACAGGGGGGTTAGACAATGAGCAGTTCTTC.

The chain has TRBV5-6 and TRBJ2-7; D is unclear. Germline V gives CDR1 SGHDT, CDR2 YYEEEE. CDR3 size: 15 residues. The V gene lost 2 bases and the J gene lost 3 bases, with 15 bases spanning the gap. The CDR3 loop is CASSFGVTDVYEQYF. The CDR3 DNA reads TGTGCCAGCAGCTTCGGCGTTACCGATGTCTACGAGCAGTACTTC.

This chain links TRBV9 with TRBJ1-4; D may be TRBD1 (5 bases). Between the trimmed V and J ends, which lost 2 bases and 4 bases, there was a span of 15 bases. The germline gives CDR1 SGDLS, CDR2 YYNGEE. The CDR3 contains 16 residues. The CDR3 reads CASSVGVGQGNEKLFF. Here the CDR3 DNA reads TGTGCCAGCAGCGTGGGAGTGGGGCAGGGTAATGAAAAACTGTTTTTT.

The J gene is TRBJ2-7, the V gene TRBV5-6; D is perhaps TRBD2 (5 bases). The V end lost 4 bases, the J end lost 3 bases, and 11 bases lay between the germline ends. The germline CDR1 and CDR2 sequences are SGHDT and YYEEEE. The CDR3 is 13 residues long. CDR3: CASSLIGGYEQYF. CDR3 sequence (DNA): TGTGCCAGCAGCCTGATAGGAGGCTACGAGCAGTACTTC. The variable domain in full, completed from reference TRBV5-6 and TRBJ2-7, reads DAGVTQSPTHLIKTRGQQVTLRCSPKSGHDTVSWYQQALGQGPQFIFQYYEEEERQRGNFPDRFSGHQFPNYSSELNVNALLLGDSALYLCASSLIGGYEQYFGPGTRLTVT.

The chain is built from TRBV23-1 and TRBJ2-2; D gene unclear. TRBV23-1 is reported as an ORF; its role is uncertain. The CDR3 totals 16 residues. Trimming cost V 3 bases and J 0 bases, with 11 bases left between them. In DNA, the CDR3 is TGCGCCAGCAGTCACCTGGGCCAGCCGAACACCGGGGAGCTGTTTTTT. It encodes CASSHLGQPNTGELFF.

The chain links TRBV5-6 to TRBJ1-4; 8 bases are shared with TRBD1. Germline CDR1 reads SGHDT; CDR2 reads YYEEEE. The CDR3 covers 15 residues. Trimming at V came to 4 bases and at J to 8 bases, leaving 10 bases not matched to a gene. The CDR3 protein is CASSPRTGRGEKLFF. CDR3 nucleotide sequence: TGTGCCAGCAGCCCCCGGACAGGGAGAGGGGAAAAACTGTTTTTT.

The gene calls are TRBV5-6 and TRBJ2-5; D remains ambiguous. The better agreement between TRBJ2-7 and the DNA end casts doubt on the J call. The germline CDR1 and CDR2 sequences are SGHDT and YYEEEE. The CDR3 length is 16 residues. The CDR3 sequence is CASSLAFRQASHEQYF. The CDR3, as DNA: TGTGCCAGCAGCTTGGCCTTTCGGCAGGCATCCCACGAGCAGTACTTC.

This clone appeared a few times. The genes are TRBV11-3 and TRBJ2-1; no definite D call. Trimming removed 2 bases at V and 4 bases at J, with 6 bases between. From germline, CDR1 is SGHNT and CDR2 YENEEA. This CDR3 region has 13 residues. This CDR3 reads CASSLNGYNEQFF. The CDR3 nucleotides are TGTGCCAGCAGCTTAAACGGTTACAATGAGCAGTTCTTC.

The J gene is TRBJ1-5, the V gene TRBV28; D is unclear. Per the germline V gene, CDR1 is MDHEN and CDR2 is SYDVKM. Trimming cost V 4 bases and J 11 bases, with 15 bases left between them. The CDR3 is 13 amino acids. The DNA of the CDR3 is TGTGCCAGCAGTTCCCCGGAGGCCCCGGCCCAGCATTTT. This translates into CASSSPEAPAQHF.

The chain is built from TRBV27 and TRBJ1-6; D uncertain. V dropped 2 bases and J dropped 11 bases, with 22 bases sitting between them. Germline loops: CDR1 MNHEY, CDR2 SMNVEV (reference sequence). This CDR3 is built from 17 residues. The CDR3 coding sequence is TGTGCCAGCAGTTTAACATTCGTGGGCGGGAGAAAGCCACCCCTCCACTTT. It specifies CASSLTFVGGRKPPLHF.

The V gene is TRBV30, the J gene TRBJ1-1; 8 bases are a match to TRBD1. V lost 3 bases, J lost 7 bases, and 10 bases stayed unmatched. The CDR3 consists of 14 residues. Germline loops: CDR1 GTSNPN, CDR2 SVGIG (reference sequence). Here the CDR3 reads CAWREQGVMVEAFF. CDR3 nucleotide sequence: TGTGCCTGGAGGGAACAGGGGGTGATGGTTGAAGCTTTCTTT.

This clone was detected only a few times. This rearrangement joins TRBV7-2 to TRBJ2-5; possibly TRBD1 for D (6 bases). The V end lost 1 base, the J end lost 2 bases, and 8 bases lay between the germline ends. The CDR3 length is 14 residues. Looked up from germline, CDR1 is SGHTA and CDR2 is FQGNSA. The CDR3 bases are TGTGCCAGCAGCTTAGGCGGACAGCAAGAGACCCAGTACTTC. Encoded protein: CASSLGGQQETQYF.

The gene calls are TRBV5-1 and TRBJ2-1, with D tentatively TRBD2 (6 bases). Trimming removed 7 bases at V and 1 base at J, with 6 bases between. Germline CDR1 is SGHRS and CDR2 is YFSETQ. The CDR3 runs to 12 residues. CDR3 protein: CASGTSYNEQFF. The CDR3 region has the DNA TGCGCCAGCGGGACTTCCTACAATGAGCAGTTCTTC.

CDR3 protein: CARSSLADTQYF. CDR3 nucleotides: TGTGCCAGAAGCTCCCTAGCAGATACGCAGTATTTT. This chain uses TRBV5-3 with TRBJ2-3; D not certain. TRBV5-3 is designated an ORF whose function remains uncertain. Trimming stripped 3 bases from V and 4 bases from J, with 6 bases between. The CDR3 sequence is 12 residues long.

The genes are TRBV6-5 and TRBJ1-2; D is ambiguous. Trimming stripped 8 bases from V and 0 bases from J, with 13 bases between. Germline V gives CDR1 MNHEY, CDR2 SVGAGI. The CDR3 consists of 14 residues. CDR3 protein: CASRATRTNYGYTF. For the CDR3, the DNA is TGTGCCAGCCGTGCGACAAGAACTAACTATGGCTACACCTTC.

The CDR3, as DNA: TGTGCCAGCAGTTCAGCGGGCTGGGTCCCCGCTTTCTTT. Its translation: CASSSAGWVPAFF. This rearrangement joins TRBV2 to TRBJ1-1, with no clear D. The CDR3 is made up of 13 amino acids. The V gene's germline CDR1 is SNHLY and CDR2 FYNNEI. V was shortened by 5 bases and J by 11 bases, with 18 bases between the two germline ends.

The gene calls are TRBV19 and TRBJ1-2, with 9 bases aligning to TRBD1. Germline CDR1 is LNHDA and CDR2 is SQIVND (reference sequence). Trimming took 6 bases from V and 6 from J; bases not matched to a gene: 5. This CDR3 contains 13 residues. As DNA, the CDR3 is TGTGCCAGTAGAGAACAGGGGGCGCATGGCTACACCTTC. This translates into CASREQGAHGYTF.

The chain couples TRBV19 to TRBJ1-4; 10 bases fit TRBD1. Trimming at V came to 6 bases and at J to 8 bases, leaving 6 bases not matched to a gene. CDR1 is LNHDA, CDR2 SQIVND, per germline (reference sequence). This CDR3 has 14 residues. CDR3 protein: CASSTDRGREKLFF. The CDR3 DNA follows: TGTGCCAGTAGCACAGACAGGGGGCGAGAAAAACTGTTTTTT.

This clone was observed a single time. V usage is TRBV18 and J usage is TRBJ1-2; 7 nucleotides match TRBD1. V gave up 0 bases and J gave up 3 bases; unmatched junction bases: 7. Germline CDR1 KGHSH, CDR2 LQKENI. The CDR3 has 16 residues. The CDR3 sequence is CASSPPARQGDYGYTF. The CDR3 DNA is TGTGCCAGCTCACCACCGGCGAGGCAGGGGGACTATGGCTACACCTTC.

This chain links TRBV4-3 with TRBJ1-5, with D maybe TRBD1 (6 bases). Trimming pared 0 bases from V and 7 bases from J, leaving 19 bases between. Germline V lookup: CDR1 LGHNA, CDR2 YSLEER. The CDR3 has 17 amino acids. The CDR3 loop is CASSQDPGWGQGQPQHF. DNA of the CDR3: TGCGCCAGCAGCCAAGACCCGGGCTGGGGGCAGGGACAGCCCCAGCATTTT.

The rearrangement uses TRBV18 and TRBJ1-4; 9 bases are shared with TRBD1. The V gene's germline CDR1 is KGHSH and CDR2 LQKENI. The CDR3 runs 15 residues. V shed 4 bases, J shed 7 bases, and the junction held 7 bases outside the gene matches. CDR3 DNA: TGTGCCAGCTCACAAGCGGGACAGGGTCGTGAAAAACTGTTTTTT. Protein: CASSQAGQGREKLFF.

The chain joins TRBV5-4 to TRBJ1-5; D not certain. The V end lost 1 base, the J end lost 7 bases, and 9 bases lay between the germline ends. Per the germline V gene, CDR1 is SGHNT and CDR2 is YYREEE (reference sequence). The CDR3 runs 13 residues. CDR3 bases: TGTGCCAGCAGCTTGAGAAGTACCCAGCCCCAGCATTTT. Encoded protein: CASSLRSTQPQHF.

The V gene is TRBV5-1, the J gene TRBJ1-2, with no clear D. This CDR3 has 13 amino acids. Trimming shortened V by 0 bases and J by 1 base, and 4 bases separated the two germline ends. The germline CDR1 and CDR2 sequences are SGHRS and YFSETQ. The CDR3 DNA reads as TGCGCCAGCAGCTTGGCAGTTAACTATGGCTACACCTTC. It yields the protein CASSLAVNYGYTF.